The 23 T cell receptor beta chains reported below all come from one sample, sequenced in a study of tumor-infiltrating lymphocytes in oesophageal squamous cell carcinoma. TCRdb re-called the PCR reads through MiXCR, storing one row per CDR3 protein. The profile shows roughly 17,000 distinct CDR3 sequences, approximately 45% of them singletons. Sequencing input: normal esophageal tissue next to the tumor. These TCRs come from a female donor with esophageal squamous cell carcinoma.

This clonotype came up many times. The V call is TRBV7-2, the J call TRBJ2-5; 11 positions match TRBD2. This CDR3 is built from 14 residues. Germline loops: CDR1 SGHTA, CDR2 FQGNSA. J gave up 4 bases and V 6 bases, and 4 bases lay outside the gene matches. Written as DNA, the CDR3 is TGTGCCAGCAGAATAGCGGGGGGGGGAGAGACCCAGTACTTC. Translating gives CASRIAGGGETQYF.

This rearrangement joins TRBV24-1 to TRBJ1-4, with a weak D call TRBD1 (6 bases). Germline loops: CDR1 KGHDR, CDR2 SFDVKD. The length of the CDR3 is 15 residues. Between the trimmed V and J ends, which lost 4 bases and 3 bases, there was a span of 11 bases. The CDR3 is CATSDPGAANEKLFF. CDR3 coding DNA: TGTGCCACCAGTGACCCAGGGGCGGCTAATGAAAAACTGTTTTTT.

The rearrangement uses TRBV12-3 or TRBV12-4 and TRBJ2-1; D is perhaps TRBD1 (6 bases). The J call is in doubt because the DNA end fits TRBJ1-2 better. There are 13 residues in the CDR3. The CDR3 nucleotides are TGTGCCAGCAGTTACAGGGTGGACTATGGCTACACCTTC. This codes for CASSYRVDYGYTF.

This clonotype was observed a handful of times. The chain links TRBV12-5 to TRBJ2-4; no firm D call. The J call is uncertain, as TRBJ2-7 better fits the DNA end. Germline CDR1 is LGHNT and CDR2 is FRNRAP. This CDR3 has 15 amino acids. CDR3 sequence reads: CASGLVMVSAYEQYF. The CDR3 DNA follows: TGTGCTAGTGGTTTGGTAATGGTATCGGCCTACGAGCAGTACTTC.

This clonotype was counted a single time. This chain uses TRBV11-1 with TRBJ2-1, with D maybe TRBD1 (5 bases). In germline, CDR1 is SGHAT, CDR2 FQDESV (reference sequence). CDR3 length: 13 amino acids. Trimming took 5 bases from V and 6 from J, leaving 11 bases between them. The CDR3 coding sequence is TGTGCCAGCAGCCCCGACAGAATCAATGAGCAGTTCTTC. Its protein product is CASSPDRINEQFF.

There are many counts of this clonotype. This chain joins TRBV6-1 and TRBJ2-2; D is uncertain. V lost 5 bases and J 1 base, leaving 2 bases between the germline ends. The length of the CDR3 is 12 residues. Germline V lookup: CDR1 MNHNS, CDR2 SASEGT. CDR3 loop: CASSKNTGELFF. CDR3 in DNA: TGTGCCAGCAGTAAGAACACCGGGGAGCTGTTTTTT.

The chain joins TRBV12-3 or TRBV12-4 to TRBJ2-3, with D possibly matching TRBD2 (6 bases). The length of the CDR3 is 14 residues. Trimming cost V 7 bases and J 1 base, with 12 bases left between them. CDR3 loop: CASIPGLGTDTQYF. DNA for the CDR3: TGTGCCAGCATCCCGGGACTGGGCACAGATACGCAGTATTTT.

The table lists this clonotype with many counts. The V call is TRBV4-1, the J call TRBJ2-3; D gene ambiguous. Trimming left V 2 bases short and J 4 bases short, with 10 bases between. Germline-derived CDR1 and CDR2 are MGHRA and YSYEKL. This CDR3 region has 14 residues. The CDR3 reads CASSQQLVADTQYF. Written as DNA, the CDR3 is TGCGCCAGCAGCCAACAACTCGTCGCAGATACGCAGTATTTT.

This clonotype counts as medium-sized. The chain carries TRBV6-1 and TRBJ2-5, with 8 bases fitting TRBD2. This CDR3 contains 15 residues. J was trimmed by 5 bases and V by 6 bases; bases with no gene match: 11. Germline V gene sequence: CDR1 MNHNS, CDR2 SASEGT. CDR3 protein: CASRPGTRHRETQYF. The CDR3 nucleotides are TGTGCCAGCAGACCCGGGACTAGGCATCGTGAGACCCAGTACTTC.

V gene TRBV28 combines with J gene TRBJ2-5, with 12 bases that match TRBD2. Germline V lookup: CDR1 MDHEN, CDR2 SYDVKM. Losses at the gene ends were 10 bases for V and 5 bases for J; bases not matched to a gene: 14. The CDR3 runs 16 residues. CDR3 DNA: TGTGCCACCATCCCTATGACTAGCGGGAGCAGGGAGACCCAGTACTTC. Amino acids: CATIPMTSGSRETQYF.

This clonotype has more than one count but fewer than ten. The V call is TRBV29-1, the J call TRBJ2-7, with TRBD2 matching over 8 bases. The end of the DNA aligns better with TRBJ2-1, so the J call may be wrong. The CDR3 extends over 16 amino acids. In germline, CDR1 is SQVTM, CDR2 ANQGSEA. The CDR3 DNA follows: TGCAGCGTTGAAGATCCCGGGAGGGTCTCCTACAATGAGCAGTTCTTC. Translation: CSVEDPGRVSYNEQFF.

This clonotype showed up many times. The V and J genes are TRBV4-1 and TRBJ2-1, with a tentative D call TRBD1 (5 bases). Trimming removed 3 bases from V and 1 base from J, with 13 bases in between. Per germline, CDR1 MGHRA and CDR2 YSYEKL. This CDR3 has 16 amino acids. The CDR3 loop is CASSHPGAASYNEQFF. CDR3 bases: TGCGCCAGCAGCCACCCTGGGGCAGCGTCCTACAATGAGCAGTTCTTC.

A few counts support this clonotype. The chain is built from TRBV7-3 and TRBJ2-3; maybe TRBD1 (5 bases). V lost 4 bases, J lost 6 bases, and 11 bases lay in between. Germline V gene sequence: CDR1 SGHTA, CDR2 FQGTGA. The CDR3 is made up of 13 amino acids. The CDR3 region has the DNA TGTGCCAGCAGCTCCTTCCAGGGCGATACGCAGTATTTT. Translating it yields CASSSFQGDTQYF.

The gene calls are TRBV5-3 and TRBJ2-5; 10 positions match TRBD2. Gene TRBJ2-1 matches the end of the DNA better, so the J call may be wrong. TRBV5-3 qualifies as an ORF whose function is uncertain. The CDR3 extends over 15 amino acids. The CDR3 protein is CARSWTSGGHNEQFF. CDR3 DNA sequence: TGTGCCAGAAGCTGGACTAGCGGAGGGCACAATGAGCAGTTCTTC.

The V call is TRBV7-4, the J call TRBJ2-3, with 12 positions matching TRBD2. This CDR3 spans 18 amino acids. J gave up 1 base and V 5 bases, and 10 bases lay outside the gene matches. CDR1 is SGHVT and CDR2 is SQSDAQ in the germline V gene. The CDR3 DNA reads as TGTGCCAGCAGCCCCCGGGGACTAGCGGGTTCGCGCACAGATACGCAGTATTTT. It specifies CASSPRGLAGSRTDTQYF.

This clonotype was found a few times. This chain connects TRBV7-8 to TRBJ2-4; 9 bases fit TRBD2. The CDR3 covers 14 residues. The germline CDR1 and CDR2 sequences are SGHVS and FQNEAQ. J gave up 13 bases and V 5 bases, and 12 bases lay outside the gene matches. As DNA, the CDR3 is TGTGCCAGCAGCACAAGCGGGGGGCCTACGGAGCAGTACTTC. Translating it yields CASSTSGGPTEQYF.

The V and J genes are TRBV6-8 and TRBJ1-1, with 10 bases that match TRBD1. The CDR3 extends over 15 amino acids. V dropped 6 bases and J dropped 4; count of bases not matched to a gene: 8. Per the germline V gene, CDR1 is MNHGY and CDR2 is SAAAGT. The CDR3 nucleotides are TGTGCCAGCAGGCAATATGGGGACAGGGGCACTGAAGCTTTCTTT. It is translated as CASRQYGDRGTEAFF.

This chain links TRBV11-2 with TRBJ2-7; maybe TRBD2 (5 bases). The germline gives CDR1 SGHAT, CDR2 FQNNGV. This CDR3 region has 14 residues. Trimming left V 2 bases short and J 9 bases short, with 17 bases between. As DNA, the CDR3 is TGTGCCAGCAGCTTACAGTCTAGCACAGATACGCAGTACTTC. Its translation is CASSLQSSTDTQYF. Combining the CDR3 with reference TRBV11-2 and TRBJ2-7 gives the whole variable domain EAGVAQSPRYKIIEKRQSVAFWCNPISGHATLYWYQQILGQGPKLLIQFQNNGVVDDSQLPKDRFSAERLKGVDSTLKIQPAKLEDSAVYLCASSLQSSTDTQYFGPGTRLTVT.

This clonotype was observed a handful of times. This chain joins TRBV7-2 and TRBJ2-3; 9 nucleotides agree with TRBD1. The CDR3 runs 12 residues. Germline V gene sequence: CDR1 SGHTA, CDR2 FQGNSA. J was trimmed by 10 bases and V by 5 bases; bases with no gene match: 4. CDR3 protein: CASSQTGGPQYF. The CDR3 bases are TGTGCCAGCAGCCAGACAGGGGGACCGCAGTATTTT.

The gene calls are TRBV11-2 and TRBJ2-1; D ambiguous. Germline V CDR1 and CDR2: SGHAT, FQNNGV. The CDR3 runs to 14 residues. V was pared by 5 bases and J by 7 bases, with 15 bases between. The CDR3 loop reads CASSRVQRVNEQFF. The CDR3 bases are TGTGCCAGCAGCCGAGTTCAACGGGTTAATGAGCAGTTCTTC.

The chain carries TRBV7-2 and TRBJ2-5; D may be TRBD1 (6 bases). The end of the DNA aligns better with TRBJ2-1, so the J call may be wrong. The CDR3 spans 17 residues. Germline CDR1 reads SGHTA; CDR2 reads FQGNSA. CDR3 in amino acids: CASSSPVGGRGSDEQFF. The DNA of the CDR3 is TGTGCCAGCAGCTCCCCCGTAGGGGGACGAGGGTCCGATGAGCAGTTCTTC.

The chain combines TRBV7-6 with TRBJ2-1; D is undetermined. Germline values: CDR1 SGHVS, CDR2 FNYEAQ. V gave up 1 base and J gave up 8 bases, with 15 bases separating them. There are 15 residues in the CDR3. CDR3 sequence: CASSLDRAASDEQFF. As DNA, the CDR3 is TGTGCCAGCAGCTTAGATAGGGCCGCCAGCGATGAGCAGTTCTTC.

The chain couples TRBV11-2 to TRBJ2-2, with D possibly being TRBD1 or TRBD2 (5 bases each). This CDR3 contains 16 residues. Germline CDR1 is SGHAT and CDR2 is FQNNGV. V was pared by 5 bases and J by 4 bases, with 17 bases between. The chain's CDR3 is CASSPQGLRVTGELFF. CDR3 sequence (DNA): TGTGCCAGCAGCCCGCAGGGTCTGAGGGTCACCGGGGAGCTGTTTTTT.